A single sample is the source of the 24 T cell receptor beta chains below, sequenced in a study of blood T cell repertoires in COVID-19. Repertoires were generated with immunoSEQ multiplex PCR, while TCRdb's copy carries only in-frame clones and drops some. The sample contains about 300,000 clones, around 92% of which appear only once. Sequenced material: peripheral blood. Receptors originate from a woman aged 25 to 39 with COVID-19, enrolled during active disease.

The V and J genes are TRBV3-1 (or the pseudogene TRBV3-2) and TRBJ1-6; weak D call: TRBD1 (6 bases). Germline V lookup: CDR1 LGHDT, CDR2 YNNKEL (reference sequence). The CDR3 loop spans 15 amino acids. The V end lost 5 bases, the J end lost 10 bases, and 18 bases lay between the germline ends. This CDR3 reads CASSWYGRGGSPLHF. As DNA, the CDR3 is TGTGCCAGCAGCTGGTACGGCAGGGGTGGATCACCCCTCCACTTT.

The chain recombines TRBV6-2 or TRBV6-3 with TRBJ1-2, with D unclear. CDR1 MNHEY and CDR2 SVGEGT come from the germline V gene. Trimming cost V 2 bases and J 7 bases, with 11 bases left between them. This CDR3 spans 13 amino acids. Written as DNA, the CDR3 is TGTGCCAGCAGTTACGGAGTTTCGCGTGGCTACACCTTC. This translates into CASSYGVSRGYTF.

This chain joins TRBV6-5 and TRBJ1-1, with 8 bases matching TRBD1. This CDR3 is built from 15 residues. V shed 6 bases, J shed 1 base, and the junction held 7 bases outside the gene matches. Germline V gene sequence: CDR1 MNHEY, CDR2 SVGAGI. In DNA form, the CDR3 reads TGTGCCAGCAGGTCCCCTGGGACAGGGAACACTGAAGCTTTCTTT. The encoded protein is CASRSPGTGNTEAFF.

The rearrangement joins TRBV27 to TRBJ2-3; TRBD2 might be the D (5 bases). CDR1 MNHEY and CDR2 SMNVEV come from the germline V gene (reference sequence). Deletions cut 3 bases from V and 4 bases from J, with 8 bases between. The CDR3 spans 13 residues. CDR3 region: CASSFELADTQYF. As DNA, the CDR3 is TGTGCCAGCAGTTTTGAACTAGCAGATACGCAGTATTTT.

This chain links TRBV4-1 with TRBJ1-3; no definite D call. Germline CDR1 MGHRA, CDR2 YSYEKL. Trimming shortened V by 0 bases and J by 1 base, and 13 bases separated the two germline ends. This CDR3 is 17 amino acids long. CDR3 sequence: CASSQDSHGLSGNTIYF. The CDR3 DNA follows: TGCGCCAGCAGCCAAGATTCCCATGGACTATCTGGAAACACCATATATTTT.

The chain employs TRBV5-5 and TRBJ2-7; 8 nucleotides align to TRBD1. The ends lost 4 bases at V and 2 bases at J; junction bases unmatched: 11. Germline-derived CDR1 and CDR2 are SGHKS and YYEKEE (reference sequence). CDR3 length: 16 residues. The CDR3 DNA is TGTGCCAGCAGCCGAAGACAGGGGTACCCCACCTACGAGCAGTACTTC. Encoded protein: CASSRRQGYPTYEQYF. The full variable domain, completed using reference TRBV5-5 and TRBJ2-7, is DAGVTQSPTHLIKTRGQQVTLRCSPISGHKSVSWYQQVLGQGPQFIFQYYEKEERGRGNFPDRFSARQFPNYSSELNVNALLLGDSALYLCASSRRQGYPTYEQYFGPGTRLTVT.

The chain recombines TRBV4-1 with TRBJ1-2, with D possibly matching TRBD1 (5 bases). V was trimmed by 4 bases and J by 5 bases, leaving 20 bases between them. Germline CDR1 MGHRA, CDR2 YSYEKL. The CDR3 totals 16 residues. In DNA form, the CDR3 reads TGCGCCAGCAGCCCCCTGGGAGGGGATCCCGAGTATGGCTACACCTTC. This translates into CASSPLGGDPEYGYTF.

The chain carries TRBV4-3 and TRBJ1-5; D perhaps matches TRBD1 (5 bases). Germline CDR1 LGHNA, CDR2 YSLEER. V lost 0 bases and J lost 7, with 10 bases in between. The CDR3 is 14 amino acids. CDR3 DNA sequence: TGCGCCAGCAGCCAAGACAGGGTGCGGCAGCCCCAGCATTTT. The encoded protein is CASSQDRVRQPQHF.

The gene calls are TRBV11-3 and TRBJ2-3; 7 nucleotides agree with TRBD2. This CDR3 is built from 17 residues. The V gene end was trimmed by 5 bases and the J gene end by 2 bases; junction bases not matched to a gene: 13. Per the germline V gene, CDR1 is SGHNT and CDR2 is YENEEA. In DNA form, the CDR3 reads TGTGCCAGCAGCCTCAGACTAGCCGGCCTCTCCACAGATACGCAGTATTTT. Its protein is CASSLRLAGLSTDTQYF.

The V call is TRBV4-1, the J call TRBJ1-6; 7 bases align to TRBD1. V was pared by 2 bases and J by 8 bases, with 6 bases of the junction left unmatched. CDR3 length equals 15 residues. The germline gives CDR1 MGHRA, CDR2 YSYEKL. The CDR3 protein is CASSQRPGQHSPLHF. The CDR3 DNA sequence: TGCGCCAGCAGCCAACGACCGGGACAGCATTCACCCCTCCACTTT.

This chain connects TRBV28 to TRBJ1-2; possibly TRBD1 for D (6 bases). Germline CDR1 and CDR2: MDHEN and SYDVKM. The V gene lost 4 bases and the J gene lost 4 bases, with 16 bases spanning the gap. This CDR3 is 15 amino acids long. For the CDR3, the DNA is TGTGCCAGCAGTTCACCACGCCAGGGGACCTATGGCTACACCTTC. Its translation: CASSSPRQGTYGYTF.

CDR3 region: CASSSGQAEKLFF. The CDR3 bases are TGTGCCAGCAGCTCCGGACAGGCCGAAAAACTGTTTTTT. The chain employs TRBV5-5 and TRBJ1-4; 7 nucleotides match TRBD1. Trimming took 3 bases from V and 8 from J; bases not matched to a gene: 4. In germline, CDR1 is SGHKS, CDR2 YYEKEE (reference sequence). There are 13 residues in the CDR3.

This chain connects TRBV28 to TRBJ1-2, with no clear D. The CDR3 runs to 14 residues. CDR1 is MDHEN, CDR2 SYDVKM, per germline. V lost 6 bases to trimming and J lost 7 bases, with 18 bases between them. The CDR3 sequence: CASREGRDEGGYTF. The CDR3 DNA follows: TGTGCCAGCAGGGAGGGAAGGGATGAAGGTGGCTACACCTTC.

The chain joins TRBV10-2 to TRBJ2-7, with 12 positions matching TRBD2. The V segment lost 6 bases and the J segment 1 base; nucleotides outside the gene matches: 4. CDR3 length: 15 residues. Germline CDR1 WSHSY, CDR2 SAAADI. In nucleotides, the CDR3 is TGCGCCAGCAGGGAGACTAGCGGGGGTTCCTACGAGCAGTACGTC. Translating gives CASRETSGGSYEQYV.

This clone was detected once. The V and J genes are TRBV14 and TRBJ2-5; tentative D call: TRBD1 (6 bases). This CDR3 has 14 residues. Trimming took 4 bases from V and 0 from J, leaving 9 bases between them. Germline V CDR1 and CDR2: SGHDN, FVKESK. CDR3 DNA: TGTGCCAGCAGCCGGGACAATTACCAAGAGACCCAGTACTTC. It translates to CASSRDNYQETQYF.

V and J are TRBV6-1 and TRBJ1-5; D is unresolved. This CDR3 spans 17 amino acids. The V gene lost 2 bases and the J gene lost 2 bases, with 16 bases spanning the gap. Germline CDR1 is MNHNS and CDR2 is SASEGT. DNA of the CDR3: TGTGCCAGCAGTGAAACTTGGGGAGGATCAGGCAATCAGCCCCAGCATTTT. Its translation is CASSETWGGSGNQPQHF.

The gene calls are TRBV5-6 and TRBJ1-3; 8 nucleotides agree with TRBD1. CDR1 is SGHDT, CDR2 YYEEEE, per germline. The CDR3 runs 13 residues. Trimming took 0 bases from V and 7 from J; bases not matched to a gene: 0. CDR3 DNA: TGTGCCAGCAGCTTGGGACAGGGGAACACCATATATTTT. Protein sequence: CASSLGQGNTIYF.

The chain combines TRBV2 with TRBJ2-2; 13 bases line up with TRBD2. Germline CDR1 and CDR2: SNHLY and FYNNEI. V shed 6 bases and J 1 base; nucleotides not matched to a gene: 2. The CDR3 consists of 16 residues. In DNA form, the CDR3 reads TGTGCCAGCAGGGGACTAGCGGGGATGAACACCGGGGAGCTGTTTTTT. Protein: CASRGLAGMNTGELFF.

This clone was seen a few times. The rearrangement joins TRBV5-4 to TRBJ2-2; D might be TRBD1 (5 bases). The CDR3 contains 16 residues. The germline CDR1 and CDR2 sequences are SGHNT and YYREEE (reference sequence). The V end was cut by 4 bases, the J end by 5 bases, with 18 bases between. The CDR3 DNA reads TGTGCCAGCAGCCCCCAGACAGTAAGAGGTACCGGGGAGCTGTTTTTT. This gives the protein CASSPQTVRGTGELFF.

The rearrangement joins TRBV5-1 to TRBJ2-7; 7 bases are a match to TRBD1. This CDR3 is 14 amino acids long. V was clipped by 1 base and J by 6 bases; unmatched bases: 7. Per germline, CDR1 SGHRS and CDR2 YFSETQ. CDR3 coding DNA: TGCGCCAGCAGCTTGACGGACAGGTGGGGCGAGCAGTACTTC. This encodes CASSLTDRWGEQYF.

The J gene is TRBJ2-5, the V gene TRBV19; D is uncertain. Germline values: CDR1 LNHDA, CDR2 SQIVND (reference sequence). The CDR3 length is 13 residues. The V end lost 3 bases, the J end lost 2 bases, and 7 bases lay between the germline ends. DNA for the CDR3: TGTGCCAGTAGTATGAACAGTCAAGAGACCCAGTACTTC. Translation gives CASSMNSQETQYF.

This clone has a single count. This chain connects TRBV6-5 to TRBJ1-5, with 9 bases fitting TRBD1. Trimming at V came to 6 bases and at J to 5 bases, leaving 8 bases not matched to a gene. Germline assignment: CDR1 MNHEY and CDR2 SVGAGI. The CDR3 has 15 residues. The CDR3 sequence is CASRPTGGGDQPQHF. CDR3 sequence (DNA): TGTGCCAGCAGACCGACAGGGGGTGGGGATCAGCCCCAGCATTTT.

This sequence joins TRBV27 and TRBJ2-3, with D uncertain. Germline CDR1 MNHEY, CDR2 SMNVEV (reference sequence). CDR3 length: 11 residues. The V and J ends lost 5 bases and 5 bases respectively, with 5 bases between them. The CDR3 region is CASSLGDTQYF. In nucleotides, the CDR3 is TGTGCCAGCAGTCTAGGAGATACGCAGTATTTT.

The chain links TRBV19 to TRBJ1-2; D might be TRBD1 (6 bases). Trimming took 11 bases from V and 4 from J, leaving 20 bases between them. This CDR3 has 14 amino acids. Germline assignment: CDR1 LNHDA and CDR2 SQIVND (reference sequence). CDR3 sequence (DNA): TGTGCCTCGAAAGAGGACAGTCAGACCTATGGCTACACCTTC. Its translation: CASKEDSQTYGYTF.